These 29 T cell receptor beta chains were all obtained from the same sample, sequenced in a study of shared clonotypes between healthy human individuals. Data came from immunoSEQ multiplex PCR; TCRdb stores just in-frame clones and leaves some out. The sample gives roughly 300,000 clones, roughly 84% of which show up once; roughly 15% is in the top ten. Input material: memory CD8+ T cells sorted from blood. The subset here: CD45RO+ cells pooled with CCR7-negative TemRA cells. Every receptor here comes from a young man in good health.

This rearrangement joins TRBV7-9 to TRBJ2-3; D is possibly TRBD1 (5 bases). Trimming pared 1 base from V and 8 bases from J, leaving 10 bases between. CDR1 is SEHNR, CDR2 FQNEAQ, per germline (reference sequence). CDR3 length: 13 residues. CDR3 DNA: TGTGCCAGCAGCTTAGAAGGGGCCCGTACGCAGTATTTT. Residues: CASSLEGARTQYF.

Points on this clone: Given a far larger clone just one base away, this is likely a sequencing read error. The V and J genes are TRBV28 and TRBJ2-7, with 9 positions matching TRBD1. This CDR3 is 15 amino acids long. The junction had 6 bases not matched to a gene; V was cut back by 6 bases and J by 0 bases. Germline V lookup: CDR1 MDHEN, CDR2 SYDVKM. Here the CDR3 reads CASSQGQGLSYEQYF. In nucleotides, the CDR3 is TGTGCCAGCAGCCAAGGACAGGGGCTCTCCTACGAGCAGTACTTC.

The chain is built from TRBV9 and TRBJ2-2; D gene uncertain. The CDR3 consists of 15 residues. Germline assignment: CDR1 SGDLS and CDR2 YYNGEE. V lost 3 bases to trimming and J lost 7 bases, with 16 bases between them. The CDR3 nucleotides read TGTGCCAGCAGCGACATAAGTAGAGGTCGCGGGGAGCTGTTTTTT. This translates into CASSDISRGRGELFF.

The chain combines TRBV30 with TRBJ2-7; 7 nucleotides agree with TRBD1. Per the germline V gene, CDR1 is GTSNPN and CDR2 is SVGIG (reference sequence). The V and J ends lost 3 bases and 6 bases, in that order; junction bases with no gene match: 5. This CDR3 has 12 amino acids. CDR3 protein: CAWSDPGGEQYF. The CDR3 DNA reads TGTGCCTGGAGCGACCCAGGGGGCGAGCAGTACTTC.

V gene TRBV5-1 combines with J gene TRBJ2-7, with D possibly being TRBD2 (5 bases). V lost 0 bases and J 3 bases, leaving 7 bases between the germline ends. Germline CDR1 is SGHRS and CDR2 is YFSETQ. This CDR3 has 13 amino acids. CDR3 nucleotides: TGCGCCAGCAGCTTGGCCGAGGGCTACGAGCAGTACTTC. Protein product: CASSLAEGYEQYF.

The chain has TRBV7-9 and TRBJ1-2; D gene unclear. Germline lookup yields CDR1 SEHNR and CDR2 FQNEAQ (reference sequence). V lost 1 base to trimming and J lost 4 bases, with 13 bases between them. CDR3 length equals 15 residues. CDR3 protein: CASSLGFQWVYGYTF. The CDR3 nucleotides read TGTGCCAGCAGCTTAGGTTTCCAGTGGGTCTATGGCTACACCTTC.

The rearrangement links TRBV27 to TRBJ2-1; D is perhaps TRBD2 (5 bases). Germline lookup yields CDR1 MNHEY and CDR2 SMNVEV (reference sequence). This CDR3 has 15 residues. Trimming removed 7 bases from V and 1 base from J, with 14 bases in between. The CDR3 spells CASNVLGGSYNEQFF. The DNA for the CDR3 is TGTGCCAGCAACGTACTAGGTGGGTCCTACAATGAGCAGTTCTTC.

This clone was counted many times. The chain couples TRBV7-9 to TRBJ1-1, with D hard to call. V shed 5 bases and J shed 0 bases, with 10 bases lying between them. The germline CDR1 and CDR2 sequences are SEHNR and FQNEAQ (reference sequence). The CDR3 sequence is 14 residues long. CDR3 coding DNA: TGTGCCAGCAGCCCCTTCGTCCTGAACACTGAAGCTTTCTTT. Translation: CASSPFVLNTEAFF.

For this clone: This sequence may be a read error, since a much larger clone differs from it by one base. This specimen includes other DNA sequences encoding the same CDR3. This rearrangement joins TRBV11-3 to TRBJ2-7; the D is unclear. Germline CDR1 SGHNT, CDR2 YENEEA. The ends were cut back, 2 bases at V and 0 bases at J, with 5 bases in the middle. The CDR3 consists of 13 residues. Here the CDR3 reads CASSLRSSYEQYF. CDR3 DNA sequence: TGTGCCAGCAGCTTACGGTCCTCCTACGAGCAGTACTTC.

The chain employs TRBV6-5 and TRBJ2-3; 7 bases align to TRBD2. The CDR3 consists of 15 residues. Looked up from germline, CDR1 is MNHEY and CDR2 is SVGAGI. V lost 5 bases to trimming and J lost 6 bases; unmatched junction nucleotides: 11. In nucleotides, the CDR3 is TGTGCCAGCAGTCTAGGCGGCGGGAGAAGTGATACGCAGTATTTT. As protein: CASSLGGGRSDTQYF.

This rearrangement joins TRBV10-3 to TRBJ2-7; D is undetermined. The germline V gene has CDR1 ENHRY and CDR2 SYGVKD. V was shortened by 8 bases and J by 0 bases, with 11 bases between the two germline ends. This CDR3 has 13 amino acids. The CDR3 sequence: CAIASDSSYEQYF. DNA of the CDR3: TGTGCCATCGCGTCGGATAGCTCCTACGAGCAGTACTTC.

A word on this clone: A far larger clone is one base from this, pointing to a likely read error. This chain connects TRBV7-9 to TRBJ2-5; 8 nucleotides align to TRBD1. The CDR3 runs to 16 residues. The ends lost 4 bases at V and 5 bases at J; junction bases unmatched: 12. Germline V gene sequence: CDR1 SEHNR, CDR2 FQNEAQ (reference sequence). The CDR3 loop is CASSSFTGQGCETQYF. CDR3 nucleotide sequence: TGTGCCAGCAGCTCTTTCACAGGACAGGGCTGCGAGACCCAGTACTTC.

The chain couples TRBV14 to TRBJ2-7, with 13 nucleotides matching TRBD2. Germline CDR1 and CDR2: SGHDN and FVKESK. This CDR3 has 12 residues. V gave up 8 bases and J gave up 6 bases; unmatched junction bases: 1. The CDR3 protein is CASGLAGVEQYF. Here the CDR3 DNA reads TGTGCCAGCGGACTAGCGGGAGTCGAGCAGTACTTC.

This rearrangement joins TRBV5-3 to TRBJ1-6, with 8 bases fitting TRBD1. TRBV5-3 is filed as an ORF, its function uncertain. The CDR3 has 19 amino acids. V lost 4 bases and J lost 2; bases outside the gene matches: 14. This CDR3 reads CARSLTGADPDPYNSPLHF. CDR3 in DNA: TGTGCCAGAAGCCTGACAGGGGCCGACCCTGACCCCTATAATTCACCCCTCCACTTT.

The sample holds one count of this clone. The chain employs TRBV4-1 and TRBJ2-7; D unresolved. The CDR3 contains 16 residues. Germline assignment: CDR1 MGHRA and CDR2 YSYEKL. Trimming cost V 1 base and J 3 bases, with 16 bases left between them. CDR3 sequence reads: CASSQGPQLTLYEQYF. The CDR3 nucleotides are TGCGCCAGCAGCCAAGGGCCCCAACTAACACTCTACGAGCAGTACTTC.

This clone was recorded only once. The chain recombines TRBV7-9 with TRBJ2-1, with no clear D. Germline assignment: CDR1 SEHNR and CDR2 FQNEAQ (reference sequence). This CDR3 is 15 amino acids long. V was cut by 0 bases and J by 9 bases, with 15 bases left in between. CDR3 sequence: CASSLAYVSTLEQFF. CDR3 coding DNA: TGTGCCAGCAGCTTAGCGTACGTCTCGACGCTTGAGCAGTTCTTC.

This clone was counted only a few times. This chain uses TRBV13 with TRBJ2-1; TRBD1 matches 7 bases. The CDR3 runs 14 residues. The V gene end was trimmed by 1 base and the J gene end by 7 bases; junction bases not matched to a gene: 4. Germline-derived CDR1 and CDR2 are PRHDT and FYEKMQ (reference sequence). CDR3 DNA: TGTGCCAGCAGCTTAGAGGGGGCTCAGAATGAGCAGTTCTTC. It codes for CASSLEGAQNEQFF.

This chain uses TRBV9 with TRBJ1-1; D remains unclear. CDR1 SGDLS and CDR2 YYNGEE come from the germline V gene. The V end was cut by 3 bases, the J end by 0 bases, with 9 bases between. The CDR3 is 14 residues long. Written as DNA, the CDR3 is TGTGCCAGCAGCGACTGGCCCATGAACACTGAAGCTTTCTTT. Translated: CASSDWPMNTEAFF.

This clone was seen just once. The chain employs TRBV7-6 and TRBJ2-1; TRBD2 matches at 7 bases. This CDR3 has 15 amino acids. After removal of 2 bases from V and 0 bases from J, the junction contained 1 base not matched to a gene. Germline V gives CDR1 SGHVS, CDR2 FNYEAQ. In DNA, the CDR3 is TGTGCCAGCAGCTTACCGGGGGGCTCCTACAATGAGCAGTTCTTC. This translates into CASSLPGGSYNEQFF.

This chain joins TRBV27 and TRBJ2-7; D is undetermined. The germline CDR1 and CDR2 sequences are MNHEY and SMNVEV (reference sequence). The CDR3 length is 15 residues. The V and J ends lost 6 bases and 3 bases respectively, with 18 bases between them. The CDR3 is CASSRLETWYYEQYF. CDR3 in DNA: TGTGCCAGCAGCCGACTTGAAACGTGGTACTACGAGCAGTACTTC.

The rearrangement links TRBV5-1 to TRBJ2-3; possibly TRBD1 or TRBD2 for D (5 bases each). Trimming pared 2 bases from V and 4 bases from J, leaving 14 bases between. The CDR3 totals 15 residues. CDR1 is SGHRS, CDR2 YFSETQ, per germline. The CDR3 DNA follows: TGCGCCAGCAGCTTAGGAGGAACACAGGCAGATACGCAGTATTTT. This encodes CASSLGGTQADTQYF.

The chain couples TRBV7-9 to TRBJ2-7, with TRBD1 matching over 10 bases. Trimming removed 3 bases from V and 6 bases from J; junction bases left unmatched: 8. The CDR3 has 15 residues. Germline V lookup: CDR1 SEHNR, CDR2 FQNEAQ (reference sequence). CDR3 amino acids: CASSFGGQGSLEQYF. The DNA for the CDR3 is TGTGCCAGCAGCTTTGGGGGACAGGGGTCTCTCGAGCAGTACTTC.

The chain couples TRBV28 to TRBJ2-3; D perhaps matches TRBD2 (5 bases). The CDR3 sequence is 17 residues long. The germline V and J ends were trimmed by 3 bases and 1 base, with 17 bases remaining between them. CDR1 is MDHEN and CDR2 is SYDVKM in the germline V gene. For the CDR3, the DNA is TGTGCCAGCAGTTTGTATGCGGGCGGGTCGGGCACAGATACGCAGTATTTT. This gives the protein CASSLYAGGSGTDTQYF.

The gene calls are TRBV7-9 and TRBJ2-7; D is uncertain. From germline, CDR1 is SEHNR and CDR2 FQNEAQ (reference sequence). CDR3 length: 14 residues. V was trimmed by 4 bases and J by 2 bases, leaving 12 bases between them. The CDR3, as DNA: TGTGCCAGCAGCTCGGCTCAACATACCTACGAGCAGTACTTC. This gives the protein CASSSAQHTYEQYF.

This sequence joins TRBV7-9 and TRBJ2-7; no definite D call. Germline CDR1 and CDR2: SEHNR and FQNEAQ (reference sequence). V was cut by 5 bases and J by 2 bases, with 4 bases left in between. The CDR3 has 11 amino acids. The CDR3 sequence is CASSGAYEQYF. The CDR3 coding sequence is TGTGCCAGCAGCGGCGCCTACGAGCAGTACTTC. The full variable domain, in which reference TRBV7-9 and TRBJ2-7 provide the parts outside the CDR3, is DTGVSQNPRHKITKRGQNVTFRCDPISEHNRLYWYRQTLGQGPEFLTYFQNEAQLEKSRLLSDRFSAERPKGSFSTLEIQRTEQGDSAMYLCASSGAYEQYFGPGTRLTVT.

The rearrangement uses TRBV4-3 and TRBJ2-7, with TRBD2 matching 11 bases. The J segment lost 2 bases and the V segment lost 4 bases, leaving 19 bases of the junction unmatched. The CDR3 covers 20 residues. Looked up from germline, CDR1 is LGHNA and CDR2 is YSLEER. The CDR3 sequence is CASSLHHGLAGIPSAYEQYF. DNA for the CDR3: TGCGCCAGCAGCCTACATCACGGACTAGCGGGTATCCCCAGCGCCTACGAGCAGTACTTC.

The genes are TRBV27 and TRBJ2-5, with 9 bases aligning to TRBD2. Trimming at V came to 2 bases and at J to 4 bases, leaving 5 bases not matched to a gene. From germline, CDR1 is MNHEY and CDR2 SMNVEV (reference sequence). This CDR3 has 15 amino acids. The CDR3: CASSLVAGAPETQYF. The DNA of the CDR3 is TGTGCCAGCAGTTTAGTAGCGGGAGCCCCAGAGACCCAGTACTTC.

V usage is TRBV10-2 and J usage is TRBJ2-7, with 9 bases lining up with TRBD2. The CDR3 is 14 residues long. Trimming removed 7 bases from V and 2 bases from J; junction bases left unmatched: 6. Per the germline V gene, CDR1 is WSHSY and CDR2 is SAAADI. The CDR3 region has the DNA TGCGCCAGCAAATCTAGCGGGAACGCCTACGAGCAGTACTTC. Its translation is CASKSSGNAYEQYF.

The CDR3 loop reads CASSSGAWEQFF. The CDR3 coding sequence is TGTGCCAGCAGCTCAGGGGCCTGGGAGCAGTTCTTC. The genes are TRBV11-1 and TRBJ2-1, with D possibly matching TRBD1 (6 bases). From germline, CDR1 is SGHAT and CDR2 FQDESV (reference sequence). This CDR3 comprises 12 residues. Trimming shortened V by 4 bases and J by 10 bases, and 11 bases separated the two germline ends. The variable domain in full, completed from reference TRBV11-1 and TRBJ2-1, reads EAEVAQSPRYKITEKSQAVAFWCDPISGHATLYWYRQILGQGPELLVQFQDESVVDDSQLPKDRFSAERLKGVDSTLKIQPAELGDSAMYLCASSSGAWEQFFGPGTRLTVL.